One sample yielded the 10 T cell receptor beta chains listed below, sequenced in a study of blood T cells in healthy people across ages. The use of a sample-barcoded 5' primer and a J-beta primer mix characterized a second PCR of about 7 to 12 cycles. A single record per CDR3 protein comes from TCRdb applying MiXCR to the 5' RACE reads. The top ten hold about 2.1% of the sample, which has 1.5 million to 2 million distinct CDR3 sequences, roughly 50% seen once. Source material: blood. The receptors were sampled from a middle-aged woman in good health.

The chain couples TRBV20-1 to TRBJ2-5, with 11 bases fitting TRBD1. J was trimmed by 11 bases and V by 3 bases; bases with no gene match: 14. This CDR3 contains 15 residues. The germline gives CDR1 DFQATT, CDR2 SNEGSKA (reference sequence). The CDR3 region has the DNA TGCAGTGCTAGGGCCGGGACAGGGGGGTTCGGTGAGCAGTACTTC. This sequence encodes CSARAGTGGFGEQYF.

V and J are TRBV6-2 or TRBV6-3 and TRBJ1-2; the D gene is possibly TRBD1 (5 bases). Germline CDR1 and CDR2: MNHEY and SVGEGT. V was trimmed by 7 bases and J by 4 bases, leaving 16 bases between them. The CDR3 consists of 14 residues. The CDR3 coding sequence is TGTGCCAGCACTGGGACTGCAGGAAGCTATGGCTACACCTTC. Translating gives CASTGTAGSYGYTF.

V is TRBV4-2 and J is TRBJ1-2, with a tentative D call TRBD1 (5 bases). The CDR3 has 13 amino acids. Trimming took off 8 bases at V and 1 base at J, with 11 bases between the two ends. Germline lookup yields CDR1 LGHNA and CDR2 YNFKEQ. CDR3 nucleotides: TGTGCCAGCCGGGGGGAGATTAACTATGGCTACACCTTC. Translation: CASRGEINYGYTF.

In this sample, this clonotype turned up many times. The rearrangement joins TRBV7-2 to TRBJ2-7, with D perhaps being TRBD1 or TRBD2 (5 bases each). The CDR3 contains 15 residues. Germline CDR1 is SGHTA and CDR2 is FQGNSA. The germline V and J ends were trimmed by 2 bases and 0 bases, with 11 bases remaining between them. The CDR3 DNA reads TGTGCCAGCAGCTTAATGACGAGGGGCTCCTACGAGCAGTACTTC. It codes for CASSLMTRGSYEQYF.

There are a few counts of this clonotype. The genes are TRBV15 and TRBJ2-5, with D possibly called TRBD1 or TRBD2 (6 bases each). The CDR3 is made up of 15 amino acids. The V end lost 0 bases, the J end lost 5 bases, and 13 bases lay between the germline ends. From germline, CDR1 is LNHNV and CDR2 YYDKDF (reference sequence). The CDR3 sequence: CATSRDGGPGETQYF. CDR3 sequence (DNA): TGTGCCACCAGCAGAGATGGGGGGCCGGGTGAGACCCAGTACTTC.

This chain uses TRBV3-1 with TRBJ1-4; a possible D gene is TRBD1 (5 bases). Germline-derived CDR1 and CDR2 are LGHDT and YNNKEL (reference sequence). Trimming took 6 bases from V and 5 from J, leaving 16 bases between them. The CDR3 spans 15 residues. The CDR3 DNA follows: TGTGCCAGCAGTTTCGACAGCGAATTCAATGAAAAACTGTTTTTT. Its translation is CASSFDSEFNEKLFF.

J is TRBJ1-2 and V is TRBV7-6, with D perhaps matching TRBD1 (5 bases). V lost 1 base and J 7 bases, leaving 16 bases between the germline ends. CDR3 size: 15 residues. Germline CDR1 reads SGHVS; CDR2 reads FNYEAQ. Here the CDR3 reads CASSLGPGRSCGYTF. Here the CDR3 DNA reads TGTGCCAGCAGCTTAGGACCGGGACGGTCCTGTGGCTACACCTTC.

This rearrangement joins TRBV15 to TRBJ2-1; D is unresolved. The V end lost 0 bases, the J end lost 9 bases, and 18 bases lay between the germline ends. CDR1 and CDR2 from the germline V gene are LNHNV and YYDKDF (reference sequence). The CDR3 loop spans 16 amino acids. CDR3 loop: CATSRDEGMRSGEQFF. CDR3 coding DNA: TGTGCCACCAGCAGAGATGAAGGGATGCGGTCGGGTGAGCAGTTCTTC.

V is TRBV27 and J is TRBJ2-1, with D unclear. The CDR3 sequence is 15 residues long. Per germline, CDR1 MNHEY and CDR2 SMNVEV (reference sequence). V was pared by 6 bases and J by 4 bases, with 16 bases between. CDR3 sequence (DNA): TGTGCCAGCAGCCCTACCTTTAGGGTGTACAATGAGCAGTTCTTC. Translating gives CASSPTFRVYNEQFF.

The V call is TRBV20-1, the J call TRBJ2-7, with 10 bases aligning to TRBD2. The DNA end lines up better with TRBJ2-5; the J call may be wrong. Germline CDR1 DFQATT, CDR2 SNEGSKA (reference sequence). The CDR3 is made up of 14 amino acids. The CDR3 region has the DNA TGCAGTGCGGAACTAGCGGGGTTAGGAGAGACCCAGTACTTC. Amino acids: CSAELAGLGETQYF.